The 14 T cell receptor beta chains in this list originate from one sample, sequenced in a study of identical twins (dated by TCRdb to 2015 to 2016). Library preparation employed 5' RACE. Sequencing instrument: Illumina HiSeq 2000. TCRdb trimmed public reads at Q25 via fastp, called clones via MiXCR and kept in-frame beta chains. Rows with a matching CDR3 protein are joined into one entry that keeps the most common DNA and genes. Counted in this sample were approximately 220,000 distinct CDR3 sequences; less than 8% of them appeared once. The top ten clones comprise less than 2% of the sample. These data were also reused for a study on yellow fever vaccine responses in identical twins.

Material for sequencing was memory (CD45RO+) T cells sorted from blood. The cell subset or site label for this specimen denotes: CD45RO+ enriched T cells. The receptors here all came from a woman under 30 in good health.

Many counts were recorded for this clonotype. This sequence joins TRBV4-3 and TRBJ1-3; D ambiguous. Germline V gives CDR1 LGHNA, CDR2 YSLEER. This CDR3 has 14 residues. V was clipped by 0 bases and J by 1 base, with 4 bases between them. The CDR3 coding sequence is TGCGCCAGCAGCCAAGAAGCTTCTGGAAACACCATATATTTT. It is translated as CASSQEASGNTIYF.

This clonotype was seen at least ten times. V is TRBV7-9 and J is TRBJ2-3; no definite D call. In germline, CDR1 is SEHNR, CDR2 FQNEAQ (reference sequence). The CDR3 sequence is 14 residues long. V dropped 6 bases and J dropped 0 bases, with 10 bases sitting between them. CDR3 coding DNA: TGTGCCAGCAGGCACACCGAGAGCACAGATACGCAGTATTTT. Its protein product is CASRHTESTDTQYF.

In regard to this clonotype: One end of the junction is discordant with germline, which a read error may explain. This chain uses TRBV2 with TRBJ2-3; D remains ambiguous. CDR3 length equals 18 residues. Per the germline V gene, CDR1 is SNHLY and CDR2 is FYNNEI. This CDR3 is CAISLSYGTGPGTDTQYF. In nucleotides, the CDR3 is TGTGCCATCAGTTTGTCCTACGGTACTGGGCCTGGCACAGATACGCAGTATTTT.

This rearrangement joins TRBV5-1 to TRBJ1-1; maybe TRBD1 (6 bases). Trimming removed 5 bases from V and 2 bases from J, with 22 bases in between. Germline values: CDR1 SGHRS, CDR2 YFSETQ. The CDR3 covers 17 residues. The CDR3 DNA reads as TGCGCCAGCAGTGAACGCCCCAAACAGGGTAGAAACACTGAAGCTTTCTTT. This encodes CASSERPKQGRNTEAFF.

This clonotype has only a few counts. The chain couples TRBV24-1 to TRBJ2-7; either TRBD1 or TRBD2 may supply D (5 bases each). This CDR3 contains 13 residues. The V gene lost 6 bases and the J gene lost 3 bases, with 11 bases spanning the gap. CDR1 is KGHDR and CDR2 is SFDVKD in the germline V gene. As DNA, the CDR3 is TGTGCCACCAGTCGGGGCCATGACTACGAGCAGTACTTC. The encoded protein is CATSRGHDYEQYF.

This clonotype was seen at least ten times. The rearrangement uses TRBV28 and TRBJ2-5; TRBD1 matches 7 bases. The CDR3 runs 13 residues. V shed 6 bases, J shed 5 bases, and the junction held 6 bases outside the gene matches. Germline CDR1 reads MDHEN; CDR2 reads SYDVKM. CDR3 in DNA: TGTGCCAGCAGCCGGACAGGCGTGGAGACCCAGTACTTC. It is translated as CASSRTGVETQYF.

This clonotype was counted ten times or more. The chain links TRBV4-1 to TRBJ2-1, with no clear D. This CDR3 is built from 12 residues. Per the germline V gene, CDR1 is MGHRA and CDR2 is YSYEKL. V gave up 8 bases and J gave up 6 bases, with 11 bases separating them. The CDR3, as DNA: TGCGCCAGCCCACATTTATCCAATGAGCAGTTCTTC. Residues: CASPHLSNEQFF.

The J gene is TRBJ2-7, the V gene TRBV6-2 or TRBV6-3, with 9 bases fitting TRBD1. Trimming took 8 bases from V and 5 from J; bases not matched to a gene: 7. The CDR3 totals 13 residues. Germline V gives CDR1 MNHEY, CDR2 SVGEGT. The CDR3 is CASDYRGLDEQYF. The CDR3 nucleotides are TGTGCCAGCGATTACAGGGGGCTTGACGAGCAGTACTTC.

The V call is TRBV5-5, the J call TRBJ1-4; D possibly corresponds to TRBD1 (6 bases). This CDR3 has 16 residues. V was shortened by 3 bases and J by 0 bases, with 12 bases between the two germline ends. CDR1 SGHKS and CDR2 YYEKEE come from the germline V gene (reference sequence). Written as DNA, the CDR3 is TGTGCCAGCAGCTCCAGGGGCGATGCAACTAATGAAAAACTGTTTTTT. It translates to CASSSRGDATNEKLFF.

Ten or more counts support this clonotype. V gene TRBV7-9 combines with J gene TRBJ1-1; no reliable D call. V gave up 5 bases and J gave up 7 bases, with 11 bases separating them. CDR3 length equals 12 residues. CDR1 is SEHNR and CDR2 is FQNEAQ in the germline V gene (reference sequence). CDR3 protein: CASSPDPNEAFF. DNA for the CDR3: TGTGCCAGCAGCCCAGACCCTAATGAAGCTTTCTTT.

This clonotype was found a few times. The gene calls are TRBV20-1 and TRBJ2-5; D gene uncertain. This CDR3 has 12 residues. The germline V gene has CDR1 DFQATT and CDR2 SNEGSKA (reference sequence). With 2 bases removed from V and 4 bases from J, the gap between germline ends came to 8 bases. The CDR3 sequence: CSARKTGETQYF. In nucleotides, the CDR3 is TGCAGTGCTAGAAAGACGGGAGAGACCCAGTACTTC.

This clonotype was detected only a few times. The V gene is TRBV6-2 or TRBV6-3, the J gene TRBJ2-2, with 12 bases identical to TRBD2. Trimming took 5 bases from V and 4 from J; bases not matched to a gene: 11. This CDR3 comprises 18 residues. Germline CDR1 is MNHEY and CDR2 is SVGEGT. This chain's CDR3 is CASSLSSGRAGSTGELFF. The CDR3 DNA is TGTGCCAGCAGTCTGTCTAGCGGGAGGGCCGGCAGCACCGGGGAGCTGTTTTTT.

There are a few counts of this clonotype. DNA for the CDR3: TGTGCCAGCAGCCCCGACGGGACGACCCAGCATTTT. It codes for CASSPDGTTQHF. The chain joins TRBV7-8 to TRBJ1-5, with a weak D call TRBD1 (5 bases). V lost 5 bases, J lost 11 bases, and 13 bases lay in between. The CDR3 is made up of 12 amino acids. Germline CDR1 SGHVS, CDR2 FQNEAQ.

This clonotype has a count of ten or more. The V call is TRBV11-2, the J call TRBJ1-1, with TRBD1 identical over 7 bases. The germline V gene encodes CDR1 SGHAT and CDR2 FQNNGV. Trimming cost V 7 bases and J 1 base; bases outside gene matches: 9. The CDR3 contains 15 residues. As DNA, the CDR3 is TGTGCCAGCATCACAGGGGCCAATACGAACACTGAAGCTTTCTTT. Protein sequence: CASITGANTNTEAFF.